What follows are 2 T cell receptor beta chains derived from one specimen sequenced in a study of memory B cells and T cells in multiple sclerosis. Stimulus-free culture yielded autoproliferating CFSE-dim and non-proliferating CFSE-high T cells, each sequenced separately. Pooled replicate wells came from around 5x10^7 CFSE-labeled PBMCs cultured 7 days without stimulus. Their antigens are not known. Profiled with immunoSEQ multiplex PCR; TCRdb holds only in-frame clones, not every one. The sample shows approximately 12,000 clones, about four fifths of them seen only once. The source material was PBMCs from blood kept in culture. The receptors originated from a human donor with multiple sclerosis.

This clone has only one observation. The chain is built from TRBV20-1 and TRBJ2-7, with D possibly being TRBD1 or TRBD2 (5 bases each). The CDR3 sequence is 11 residues long. Trimming stripped 3 bases from V and 7 bases from J, with 10 bases between. Germline V CDR1 and CDR2: DFQATT, SNEGSKA (reference sequence). Written as DNA, the CDR3 is TGCAGTGCTAGGAGGGGAAGGGAGCAGTACTTC. This codes for CSARRGREQYF.

The V and J genes are TRBV6-5 and TRBJ1-2; perhaps TRBD1 as D (5 bases). CDR3 length: 13 amino acids. Between the trimmed V and J ends, which lost 6 bases and 2 bases, there was a span of 10 bases. CDR1 MNHEY and CDR2 SVGAGI come from the germline V gene. The CDR3 protein is CASSPGLNYGYTF. The CDR3 DNA reads TGTGCCAGCAGCCCGGGGCTGAACTATGGCTACACCTTC.